This T cell receptor beta chain was captured by sequencing in a study of CD8 T cells in ankylosing spondylitis. The study's findings and limits: For ankylosing spondylitis blood, a TCR beta motif of under 10 highly homologous variants appeared characteristic. Within peripheral blood, clones linked to disease were CD8+ and relatively rare. Clones tied to disease were said to be significantly enriched in matched ankylosing spondylitis synovial fluid. Existing reports had already noted some motif variants in reactive arthritis synovial fluid and blood.

Germline loops: CDR1 SGHTA, CDR2 FQGNSA. The CDR3 length is 15 residues. V lost 2 bases and J lost 4, with 12 bases in between. About this clonotype: Its antigen remains unidentified.

A quantitative 5'-RACE method, one with molecular barcodes, was used to make TCR beta libraries. TCRdb passed the 5' RACE reads through MiXCR, listing each CDR3 protein once. The sample comprises fewer than 450,000 distinct CDR3 sequences, more than 15% of which are singletons, and approximately 0.93% rests with the top ten. The TCR was taken from a male donor with ankylosing spondylitis. Specimen: blood, either unsorted or a sorted T cell fraction (not recorded which). The chain joins TRBV7-2 to TRBJ1-3, with TRBD1 as a possible D gene (6 bases). CDR3 protein: CASSLRGAWGNTIYF. Written as DNA, the CDR3 is TGTGCCAGCAGCTTAAGGGGGGCTTGGGGAAACACCATATATTTT. Based on the CDR3 plus reference TRBV7-2 and TRBJ1-3, the full variable domain is GAGVSQSPSNKVTEKGKDVELRCDPISGHTALYWYRQSLGQGLEFLIYFQGNSAPDKSGLPSDRFSAERTGGSVSTLTIQRTQQEDSAVYLCASSLRGAWGNTIYFGEGSWLTVV.